The sequence of this T cell receptor beta chain was determined in a study of shared clonotypes between healthy human individuals. Findings and limits, study-wide: Tissues were not sampled, only blood, and their repertoires likely differ. Relative to their counterparts shared across all four donors, non-shared clonotypes exhibited diminished generation probabilities.

The naive CD8 fraction comprised CD45RO-negative cells positively selected for CCR7 and excluded terminally differentiated effector memory CD45RA+ cells. Points on this clone: Its antigen is not known.

Method: immunoSEQ multiplex PCR; TCRdb's copy keeps in-frame clones and lacks some. The sample lists 760,000 or so clones, about 96% occurring once. Sequencing was carried out using naive CD8+ T cells sorted from blood. The clonotype originates from a man aged 25 to 45 in good health.

The CDR3 sequence is CASSTYERVGANVLTF. CDR3 in DNA: TGTGCCAGCAGTACATACGAACGAGTAGGGGCCAACGTCCTGACTTTC. The gene calls are TRBV27 and TRBJ2-6; D gene uncertain. This CDR3 region has 16 residues. V was shortened by 5 bases and J by 4 bases, with 15 bases between the two germline ends. Germline assignment: CDR1 MNHEY and CDR2 SMNVEV (reference sequence).